A selection of T cell receptor beta chains follows, all from one sample in a study of T cell responses to AZD1222 COVID-19 vaccine. Only in-frame clones appear in the TCRdb table, and some are missing; sequencing was by immunoSEQ multiplex PCR. Among some 120,000 clones, more than 85% were seen once, and the ten largest hold just under 3%. The source material was peripheral blood, sampled on day 0 of AZD1222 vaccination. These TCRs come from an adult in good health. CDR3s include the opening cysteine and the closing phenylalanine or tryptophan. The order of the fields is V gene, clone size, D gene, J gene, CDR3 protein, CDR3 DNA. D genes are given only for firm matches. Only some rows state a clone size, as once, few, many or a class for expanded clones.

TRBV5-1,NA,NA,TRBJ2-6,CASSLGVEASGANVLTF,TGCGCCAGCAGCTTGGGGGTTGAAGCCTCTGGGGCCAACGTCCTGACTTTC
TRBV21-1,NA,NA,TRBJ2-1,CASITGQAARREGNEQFF,TGTGCCAGCATCACGGGACAGGCGGCCAGGCGGGAGGGCAATGAGCAGTTCTTC
TRBV19,NA,NA,TRBJ2-3,CASKTPGAAWDTQYF,TGTGCCAGTAAAACCCCAGGGGCAGCTTGGGATACGCAGTATTTT
TRBV15,NA,TRBD2,TRBJ2-1,CATSLYGWEGLSYNEQFF,TGTGCCACCAGCTTATACGGGTGGGAGGGCCTCTCCTACAATGAGCAGTTCTTC
TRBV9,NA,NA,TRBJ1-3,CASSSSSGNTIYF,TGTGCCAGCAGCTCGTCCTCTGGAAACACCATATATTTT
TRBV27,NA,NA,TRBJ1-1,CASSSPGRNEAFF,TGTGCCAGCAGTTCACCGGGACGTAATGAAGCTTTCTTT
TRBV29-1,once,NA,TRBJ2-6,CSLYDVNLSGANVLTF,TGCAGCCTATATGACGTAAACCTCTCTGGGGCCAACGTCCTGACTTTC
TRBV11-2,NA,TRBD1,TRBJ2-6,CASSRGTGFTGANVLTF,TGTGCCAGCAGCCGGGGGACAGGGTTTACTGGGGCCAACGTCCTGACTTTC
TRBV6-2/TRBV6-3,few,NA,TRBJ1-1,CASSYAQNTEAFF,TGTGCCAGCAGTTACGCGCAGAACACTGAAGCTTTCTTT
TRBV2,NA,NA,TRBJ2-5,CASMTEQETQYF,TGTGCCAGCATGACAGAACAAGAGACCCAGTACTTC
TRBV27,once,NA,TRBJ1-2,CASSLPGTPQVRYTF,TGTGCCAGCAGTTTACCAGGGACGCCTCAAGTCCGCTACACCTTC
TRBV5-1,NA,NA,TRBJ1-6,CASSLGVGANDSPLHF,TGCGCCAGCAGCCTGGGGGTGGGGGCGAATGATTCACCCCTCCACTTT
TRBV4-2,NA,NA,TRBJ1-5,CASSQVAGKGQPQHF,TGTGCCAGCAGCCAAGTAGCAGGGAAAGGACAGCCCCAGCATTTT
TRBV19,NA,NA,TRBJ1-3,CASARLAGPSGNTIYF,TGTGCCAGTGCGAGATTGGCAGGGCCGTCTGGAAACACCATATATTTT
TRBV6-5,NA,TRBD1,TRBJ1-2,CASSRTQGAHGYTF,TGTGCCAGCAGCCGGACACAGGGGGCGCATGGCTACACCTTC
TRBV2,NA,NA,TRBJ1-2,CASRRRDFLYGYTF,TGTGCCAGCAGGCGCCGGGATTTTCTCTATGGCTACACCTTC
TRBV19,NA,TRBD2,TRBJ2-1,CASSRVGGLAGEQFF,TGTGCCAGTAGTAGGGTCGGGGGCCTAGCGGGTGAGCAGTTCTTC
TRBV7-2,NA,NA,TRBJ1-2,CASSLGLRGYTF,TGTGCCAGCAGCTTAGGGTTACGAGGCTACACCTTC
TRBV27,once,NA,TRBJ2-1,CASSFGTTYNEQFF,TGTGCCAGCAGTTTCGGGACAACCTACAATGAGCAGTTCTTC
TRBV12-3/TRBV12-4,NA,NA,TRBJ2-7,CASSRGLNEQYF,TGTGCCAGCAGCCGAGGGCTCAACGAGCAGTACTTC
TRBV24-1,many,TRBD1,TRBJ1-1,CATSDPEDPGGSTEAFF,TGTGCCACCAGTGATCCCGAAGACCCAGGGGGTAGTACTGAAGCTTTCTTT
TRBV6-6,NA,TRBD1,TRBJ1-5,CASSYSAGTEGQPQHF,TGTGCCAGCAGTTACTCTGCGGGGACAGAGGGGCAGCCCCAGCATTTT
TRBV5-4,NA,TRBD2,TRBJ2-3,CASSLSPSGSTDTQYF,TGTGCCAGCAGCTTGAGCCCTAGCGGGAGCACAGATACGCAGTATTTT
TRBV28,NA,NA,TRBJ1-2,CASSRRGLDSGYTF,TGTGCCAGCTCCCGACGGGGGCTCGACTCTGGCTACACCTTC
TRBV7-3,NA,TRBD2,TRBJ2-1,CASSSADGLVSYNEQFF,TGTGCTAGCAGCTCGGCAGACGGACTAGTTTCCTACAATGAGCAGTTCTTC
TRBV28,NA,NA,TRBJ1-6,CASSFWGGGSPLHF,TGTGCCAGCAGTTTCTGGGGGGGTGGTTCACCCCTCCACTTT
TRBV28,NA,TRBD2,TRBJ2-7,CASARGPSGSYEQYF,TGTGCCAGCGCCCGCGGGCCTAGCGGAAGTTACGAGCAGTACTTC
TRBV28,NA,NA,TRBJ2-1,CASSPDWSSYNEQFF,TGTGCCAGCAGTCCTGACTGGAGCTCCTACAATGAGCAGTTCTTC
TRBV18,NA,NA,TRBJ1-1,CASSLGGAEAFF,TGTGCCAGCTCACTTGGGGGGGCTGAAGCTTTCTTT
TRBV28,NA,NA,TRBJ1-2,CASSLSGGAGYGYTF,TGTGCCAGCAGTTTATCGGGGGGCGCTGGGTATGGCTACACCTTC
TRBV30,NA,NA,TRBJ1-2,CAWMRGNYGYTF,TGTGCCTGGATGAGGGGAAACTATGGCTACACCTTC
TRBV4-2,NA,NA,TRBJ1-4,CASSPASEKLFF,TGTGCCAGCAGCCCCGCCTCTGAAAAACTGTTTTTT
TRBV5-1,NA,NA,TRBJ1-2,CASRPSTVSNYGYTF,TGCGCCAGCAGACCTTCGACGGTATCTAACTATGGCTACACCTTC
TRBV19,once,TRBD2,TRBJ2-1,CASSIGLEMYNEQFF,TGTGCCAGTAGTATTGGACTAGAAATGTACAATGAGCAGTTCTTC
TRBV28,NA,NA,TRBJ1-1,CASSLFLYGANTEAFF,TGTGCCAGCAGTTTATTTCTTTACGGGGCGAACACTGAAGCTTTCTTT
TRBV5-6,NA,NA,TRBJ2-3,CASNPTSGGTDTQYF,TGTGCCAGCAACCCAACTAGTGGCGGCACAGATACGCAGTATTTT
TRBV5-1,NA,NA,TRBJ2-2,CASSSAGTHTGELFF,TGCGCCAGCAGCTCAGCCGGGACTCACACCGGGGAGCTGTTTTTT
TRBV3-1/TRBV3-2,NA,TRBD2,TRBJ2-7,CASSPERTGLAEKYEQYF,TGTGCCAGCAGTCCCGAAAGAACAGGACTAGCGGAGAAGTACGAGCAGTACTTC
TRBV16,NA,NA,TRBJ2-7,CASSQLGGTKVYEQYF,TGTGCCAGCAGCCAATTGGGAGGGACAAAGGTTTACGAGCAGTACTTC
TRBV28,NA,TRBD2,TRBJ2-3,CASSRPRLAGELQNTQYF,TGTGCCAGCTCACGGCCCCGTCTAGCGGGAGAGTTACAGAATACGCAGTATTTT
TRBV9,NA,NA,TRBJ2-5,CASSPTGEETQYF,TGTGCCAGCAGCCCAACTGGGGAGGAGACCCAGTACTTC
TRBV19,NA,NA,TRBJ2-1,CASSIDQWEGNEQFF,TGTGCCAGTAGTATAGATCAATGGGAAGGGAATGAGCAGTTCTTC
TRBV27,NA,NA,TRBJ2-1,CASSLWGGNSYNEQFF,TGTGCCAGCAGTTTATGGGGCGGAAACTCCTACAATGAGCAGTTCTTC
TRBV12-3/TRBV12-4,NA,NA,TRBJ2-7,CASSFSTDYEQYF,TGTGCCAGCAGTTTCTCTACCGACTACGAGCAGTACTTC
TRBV5-1,NA,TRBD1,TRBJ1-5,CASSLAGDRGLIQPQHF,TGCGCCAGCAGCTTGGCCGGGGACAGGGGACTGATCCAGCCCCAGCATTTT
TRBV5-3,once,NA,TRBJ1-4,CALRWAHEKLFF,TGTGCTTTGCGGTGGGCTCATGAAAAACTGTTTTTT
TRBV29-1,NA,NA,TRBJ2-7,CSVAYMGEQYF,TGCAGCGTTGCGTATATGGGCGAGCAGTACTTC
TRBV10-3,NA,TRBD1,TRBJ2-7,CAISPRGQGASYEQYF,TGTGCCATCAGTCCCAGAGGACAGGGGGCATCCTACGAGCAGTACTTC
TRBV10-2,NA,NA,TRBJ1-3,CASSEIGGVGTGNTIYF,TGCGCCAGCAGTGAAATTGGCGGGGTTGGGACTGGAAACACCATATATTTT
TRBV6-5,NA,TRBD1,TRBJ1-1,CASGGTGGFHTEAFF,TGTGCCAGCGGAGGGACAGGGGGTTTTCACACTGAAGCTTTCTTT
TRBV30,NA,TRBD1,TRBJ2-3,CACLPYRGSTDTQYF,TGTGCCTGCCTACCCTACAGGGGAAGCACAGATACGCAGTATTTT